This TCR beta chain was captured in a study of breast tumors, draining lymph nodes, adjacent tissues. The study, taken as a whole, reports: Findings are consistent with lymph node origin and intratumoral expansion of most tumor T cells. Compared with basal-like, luminal-like tumors shared significantly more repertoire with nontumor tissue.

V lost 3 bases, J lost 5 bases, and 10 bases stayed unmatched. The CDR3 has 17 residues. Germline V gene data show CDR1 as KGHSH and CDR2 as LQKENI. Via MiXCR, TCRdb re-called the multiplex PCR reads, giving one row per CDR3 protein. Altogether 80,000 to 130,000 distinct CDR3 sequences are present, 21% being singletons, with the ten largest covering 1% to 1.5%. Breast cancer patients provided tissue from their axillary draining lymph nodes. A word on this clonotype: Its matching antigen is unknown.

The TCR was taken from a female donor with breast cancer. Some clones in this sample may be carry-over from other donors' samples. The gene calls are TRBV18 and TRBJ2-7; 13 bases agree with TRBD2. The sample consisted of axillary lymph node tissue. The CDR3 coding sequence is TGTGCCAGCTCACCTAGGCATGTGGGACTAGCGGGACACGAGCAGTACTTC. Protein sequence: CASSPRHVGLAGHEQYF.